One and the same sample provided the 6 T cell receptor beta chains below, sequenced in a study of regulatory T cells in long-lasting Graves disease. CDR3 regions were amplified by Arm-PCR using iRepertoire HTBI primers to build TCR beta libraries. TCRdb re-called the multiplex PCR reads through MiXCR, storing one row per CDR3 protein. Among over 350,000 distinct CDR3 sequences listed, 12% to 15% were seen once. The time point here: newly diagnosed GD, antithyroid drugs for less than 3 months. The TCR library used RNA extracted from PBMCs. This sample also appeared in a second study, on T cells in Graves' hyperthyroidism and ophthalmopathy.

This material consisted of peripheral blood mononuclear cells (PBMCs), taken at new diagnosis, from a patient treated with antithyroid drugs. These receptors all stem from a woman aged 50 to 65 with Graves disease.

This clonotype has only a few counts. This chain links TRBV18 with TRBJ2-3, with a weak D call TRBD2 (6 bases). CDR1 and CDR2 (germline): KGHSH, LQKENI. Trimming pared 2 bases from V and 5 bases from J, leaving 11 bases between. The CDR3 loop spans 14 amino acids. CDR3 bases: TGTGCCAGCTCACCAGGAGGGGTAAGAGATACGCAGTATTTT. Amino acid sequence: CASSPGGVRDTQYF.

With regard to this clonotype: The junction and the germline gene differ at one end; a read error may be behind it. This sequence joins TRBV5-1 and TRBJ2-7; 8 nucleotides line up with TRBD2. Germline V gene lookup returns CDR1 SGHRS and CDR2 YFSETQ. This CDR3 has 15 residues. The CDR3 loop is CASSPSGSYPYEQHF. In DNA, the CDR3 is TGCGCCAGCAGCCCGAGCGGGAGTTACCCCTACGAGCAGCACTTC.

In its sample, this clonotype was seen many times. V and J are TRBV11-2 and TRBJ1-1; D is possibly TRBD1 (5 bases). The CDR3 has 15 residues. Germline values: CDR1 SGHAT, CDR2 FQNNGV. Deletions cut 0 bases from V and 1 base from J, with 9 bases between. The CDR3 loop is CASSLDRVSNTEAFF. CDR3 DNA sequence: TGTGCCAGCAGCTTAGACAGGGTGTCGAACACTGAAGCTTTCTTT.

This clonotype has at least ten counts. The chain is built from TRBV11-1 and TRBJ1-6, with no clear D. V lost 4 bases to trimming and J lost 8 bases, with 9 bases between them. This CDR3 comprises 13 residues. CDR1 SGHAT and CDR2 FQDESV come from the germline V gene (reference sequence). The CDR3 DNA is TGTGCCAGCAGCTCCGGCGGGGATTCACCCCTCCACTTT. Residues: CASSSGGDSPLHF.

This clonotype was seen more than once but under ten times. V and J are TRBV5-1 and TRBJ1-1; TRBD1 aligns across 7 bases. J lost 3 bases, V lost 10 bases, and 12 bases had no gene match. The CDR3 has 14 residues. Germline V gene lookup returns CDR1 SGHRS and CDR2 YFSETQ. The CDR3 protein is CAARFGQDDTEAFF. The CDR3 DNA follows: TGCGCCGCCCGCTTCGGACAGGACGACACTGAAGCTTTCTTT.

The DNA of the CDR3 is TGTGCCAGCAGCGGAGGCCGCACGGGCGACAATGAGCAGTTCTTC. Its protein product is CASSGGRTGDNEQFF. The chain is built from TRBV9 and TRBJ2-1; D ambiguous. The CDR3 is 15 amino acids. The germline V gene has CDR1 SGDLS and CDR2 YYNGEE. Trimming left V 3 bases short and J 5 bases short, with 15 bases between.